These 28 T cell receptor beta chains were sequenced from one sample in a study of cytomegalovirus exposure and HLA in healthy donors (dated by TCRdb to the late 2010s). The library was prepared using the immunoSEQ multiplex PCR assay. A mixture of 60 forward primers for TCR Vbeta segments and 13 reverse primers for TCR Jbeta segments was used in the multiplex PCR. TCRdb took over this immuneACCESS table, retaining in-frame rearrangements with V and J assigned. Such tables are incomplete; in checked studies, under half of the missing clones stem from an unresolved V gene, and the remainder is unexplained. For this sample the table gives about 130,000 clones, of which 8.5% to 10% were detected only once. Of the sample, 1.8% falls within the top ten clones. The specimen was PBMCs. These receptors all come from a man aged 50 to 60 in good health and CMV-seronegative.

In its sample, this clone was seen a few times. In DNA form, the CDR3 reads TGCGCCAGCAGCCGCATACCAGGGGCTTCTAGCACAGATACGCAGTATTTT. This gives the protein CASSRIPGASSTDTQYF. J is TRBJ2-3 and V is TRBV4-1; D might be TRBD1 (6 bases). Germline CDR1 reads MGHRA; CDR2 reads YSYEKL. Trimming left V 4 bases short and J 0 bases short, with 17 bases between. The CDR3 sequence is 17 residues long.

The J gene is TRBJ2-3, the V gene TRBV4-1; possibly TRBD2 for D (5 bases). Between the trimmed V and J ends, which lost 3 bases and 5 bases, there was a span of 15 bases. This CDR3 region has 15 residues. CDR1 and CDR2 from the germline V gene are MGHRA and YSYEKL. The DNA of the CDR3 is TGCGCCAGCAGCCAGTTAGCGACCCCACGAGATACGCAGTATTTT. Protein sequence: CASSQLATPRDTQYF.

This sequence joins TRBV5-1 and TRBJ2-2, with D perhaps TRBD1 (5 bases). CDR3 length: 14 amino acids. V lost 5 bases, J lost 0 bases, and 8 bases lay in between. Germline CDR1 SGHRS, CDR2 YFSETQ. The CDR3 is CASRKTANTGELFF. CDR3 DNA sequence: TGCGCCAGCAGGAAGACAGCGAACACCGGGGAGCTGTTTTTT.

This clone was counted only a few times. The chain couples TRBV6-5 to TRBJ2-5; 13 bases are shared with TRBD2. The V gene end was trimmed by 0 bases and the J gene end by 5 bases; junction bases not matched to a gene: 3. This CDR3 contains 16 residues. In germline, CDR1 is MNHEY, CDR2 SVGAGI. DNA for the CDR3: TGTGCCAGCAGTTACTCGACTAGCGGGGGGAGGGAGACCCAGTACTTC. Its protein is CASSYSTSGGRETQYF.

This clone has a handful of counts. V gene TRBV5-5 combines with J gene TRBJ2-5; TRBD2 is a possible D gene (6 bases). This CDR3 is built from 15 residues. Deletions cut 4 bases from V and 4 bases from J, with 17 bases between. Germline V gene data show CDR1 as SGHKS and CDR2 as YYEKEE (reference sequence). CDR3 DNA: TGTGCCAGCAGCCCCCCTTTTATGGGGGGAGAGACCCAGTACTTC. As protein: CASSPPFMGGETQYF. The entire variable domain, with the rest obtained from reference TRBV5-5 and TRBJ2-5, is as follows: DAGVTQSPTHLIKTRGQQVTLRCSPISGHKSVSWYQQVLGQGPQFIFQYYEKEERGRGNFPDRFSARQFPNYSSELNVNALLLGDSALYLCASSPPFMGGETQYFGPGTRLLVL.

J is TRBJ2-1 and V is TRBV11-2, with 8 bases aligning to TRBD2. This CDR3 has 15 amino acids. V was clipped by 3 bases and J by 0 bases; unmatched bases: 1. Germline V gene data show CDR1 as SGHAT and CDR2 as FQNNGV. The CDR3 here is CASSFGGASYNEQFF. CDR3 sequence (DNA): TGTGCCAGCAGCTTCGGGGGGGCCTCCTACAATGAGCAGTTCTTC. The whole variable domain, remainder taken from reference TRBV11-2 and TRBJ2-1, is EAGVAQSPRYKIIEKRQSVAFWCNPISGHATLYWYQQILGQGPKLLIQFQNNGVVDDSQLPKDRFSAERLKGVDSTLKIQPAKLEDSAVYLCASSFGGASYNEQFFGPGTRLTVL.

This sequence joins TRBV11-2 and TRBJ2-1; TRBD2 is a possible D gene (5 bases). Germline CDR1 is SGHAT and CDR2 is FQNNGV. Trimming took 1 base from V and 3 from J, leaving 10 bases between them. This CDR3 is 15 amino acids long. The CDR3 spells CASSLAAGSYNEQFF. The CDR3 DNA is TGTGCCAGCAGCTTAGCGGCGGGCAGCTACAATGAGCAGTTCTTC.

The V and J genes are TRBV30 and TRBJ1-2; 8 bases are a match to TRBD1. Germline CDR1 GTSNPN, CDR2 SVGIG (reference sequence). This CDR3 has 14 residues. V was pared by 2 bases and J by 6 bases, with 8 bases of the junction left unmatched. The CDR3 DNA sequence: TGTGCCTGGAGTTCACAGGGGGTGAAAGATGGCTACACCTTC. Protein: CAWSSQGVKDGYTF.

The chain combines TRBV4-1 with TRBJ1-1; TRBD1 aligns across 8 bases. The CDR3 runs 15 residues. V shed 2 bases, J shed 1 base, and the junction held 3 bases outside the gene matches. Germline lookup yields CDR1 MGHRA and CDR2 YSYEKL. The CDR3 DNA reads TGCGCCAGCAGCCAACCAGGACAGGGGAACACTGAAGCTTTCTTT. Translating gives CASSQPGQGNTEAFF.

This clone showed up just a few times. The CDR3 bases are TGCGCCAGCAGCTCTTACAGGGAAAGCACTGAAGCTTTCTTT. It encodes CASSSYRESTEAFF. This rearrangement joins TRBV5-1 to TRBJ1-1; tentative D call: TRBD1 (6 bases). This CDR3 has 14 amino acids. The V gene's germline CDR1 is SGHRS and CDR2 YFSETQ. Between the trimmed V and J ends, which lost 3 bases and 4 bases, there was a span of 13 bases.

This clone was detected only a few times. The genes are TRBV6-7 and TRBJ1-3; D is perhaps TRBD1 (5 bases). TRBV6-7 is an open reading frame, and its role is uncertain. V was shortened by 7 bases and J by 0 bases, with 16 bases between the two germline ends. The CDR3 loop spans 16 amino acids. CDR3 sequence: CASTQRDSRSGNTIYF. For the CDR3, the DNA is TGTGCCAGCACCCAGAGGGACTCCCGCTCTGGAAACACCATATATTTT.

This clone has more than one count but fewer than ten. The rearrangement uses TRBV2 and TRBJ2-2; possibly TRBD2 for D (6 bases). The V end lost 7 bases, the J end lost 5 bases, and 17 bases lay between the germline ends. This CDR3 has 15 residues. Germline V CDR1 and CDR2: SNHLY, FYNNEI. The CDR3 reads CASTPGLPKTGELFF. CDR3 sequence (DNA): TGTGCCAGCACGCCGGGACTCCCCAAGACCGGGGAGCTGTTTTTT.

J is TRBJ2-7 and V is TRBV9, with TRBD2 matching 8 bases. The J segment lost 6 bases and the V segment lost 3 bases, leaving 11 bases of the junction unmatched. The CDR3 is made up of 15 amino acids. Germline CDR1 reads SGDLS; CDR2 reads YYNGEE. The CDR3 reads CASSGTSHNPIEQYF. For the CDR3, the DNA is TGTGCCAGCAGCGGGACTAGCCACAACCCAATCGAGCAGTACTTC.

The chain joins TRBV6-1 to TRBJ2-1; tentatively, D is TRBD2 (5 bases). The V end was cut by 6 bases, the J end by 7 bases, with 19 bases between. CDR1 MNHNS and CDR2 SASEGT come from the germline V gene. CDR3 size: 15 residues. The CDR3 protein is CASRRERIGPNEQFF. CDR3 coding DNA: TGTGCCAGCAGGAGGGAGCGGATTGGGCCGAATGAGCAGTTCTTC.

Only a few counts were recorded for this clone. The chain is built from TRBV6-1 and TRBJ1-2; D remains unclear. The germline V gene has CDR1 MNHNS and CDR2 SASEGT. The V gene lost 4 bases and the J gene lost 8 bases, with 14 bases spanning the gap. CDR3 length equals 13 residues. The CDR3 sequence: CASSAESGRGYTF. As DNA, the CDR3 is TGTGCCAGCAGTGCGGAGAGCGGGCGAGGCTACACCTTC.

The chain employs TRBV18 and TRBJ2-3, with a weak D call TRBD2 (7 bases). This CDR3 has 15 amino acids. CDR1 is KGHSH, CDR2 LQKENI, per germline. V was shortened by 3 bases and J by 2 bases, with 12 bases between the two germline ends. The CDR3 nucleotides read TGTGCCAGCTCACCGGTGGCGGGGGCCACAGATACGCAGTATTTT. Translating it yields CASSPVAGATDTQYF.

The table lists this clone with a few counts. The CDR3 DNA reads as TGCGCCAGCAGTCAATCCCCCCCGGGATACGAGCAGTACTTC. Translated, it gives CASSQSPPGYEQYF. V gene TRBV23-1 combines with J gene TRBJ2-7, with a possible D match to TRBD2 (5 bases). TRBV23-1 is given ORF status, its function remaining uncertain. This CDR3 spans 14 amino acids. V lost 0 bases to trimming and J lost 4 bases, with 10 bases between them.

This clone was seen more than once but under ten times. This chain connects TRBV7-9 to TRBJ1-5, with D possibly matching TRBD1 (6 bases). There are 15 residues in the CDR3. The V gene lost 5 bases and the J gene lost 5 bases, with 16 bases spanning the gap. The germline V gene has CDR1 SEHNR and CDR2 FQNEAQ (reference sequence). DNA for the CDR3: TGTGCCAGCAGCCCCGGGGGGGACAAGTATCAGCCCCAGCATTTT. This encodes CASSPGGDKYQPQHF.

The chain employs TRBV9 and TRBJ2-1; 14 bases agree with TRBD2. Looked up from germline, CDR1 is SGDLS and CDR2 is YYNGEE. V lost 3 bases, J lost 5 bases, and 4 bases stayed unmatched. The CDR3 is 16 residues long. The CDR3 protein is CASSAGTSGSHNEQFF. The CDR3 nucleotides are TGTGCCAGCAGCGCTGGGACTAGCGGGAGCCACAATGAGCAGTTCTTC.

This clone was observed a few times. The chain carries TRBV5-1 and TRBJ1-5; 7 bases agree with TRBD1. This CDR3 comprises 15 residues. Germline assignment: CDR1 SGHRS and CDR2 YFSETQ. V was clipped by 5 bases and J by 0 bases; unmatched bases: 5. Here the CDR3 reads CASRTGSDSNQPQHF. CDR3 sequence (DNA): TGCGCCAGCAGGACAGGGTCTGATAGCAATCAGCCCCAGCATTTT.

The chain recombines TRBV6-5 with TRBJ2-2; TRBD1 matches at 7 bases. Germline lookup yields CDR1 MNHEY and CDR2 SVGAGI. The ends lost 4 bases at V and 2 bases at J; junction bases unmatched: 4. The CDR3 has 15 residues. This chain's CDR3 is CASSSDRRNTGELFF. The CDR3 DNA follows: TGTGCCAGCAGTTCGGACAGGAGAAACACCGGGGAGCTGTTTTTT.

The chain recombines TRBV7-6 with TRBJ2-5; maybe TRBD1 (5 bases). This CDR3 has 15 residues. Germline values: CDR1 SGHVS, CDR2 FNYEAQ. The V and J ends lost 0 bases and 2 bases respectively, with 10 bases between them. CDR3 residues: CASSLARTGQETQYF. In nucleotides, the CDR3 is TGTGCCAGCAGCTTAGCGAGAACAGGTCAAGAGACCCAGTACTTC.

The chain carries TRBV10-3 and TRBJ1-1; 11 nucleotides agree with TRBD1. The CDR3 runs 16 residues. Trimming at V came to 2 bases and at J to 6 bases, leaving 8 bases not matched to a gene. CDR1 ENHRY and CDR2 SYGVKD come from the germline V gene. The CDR3 here is CAISEGGQGARAEAFF. In nucleotides, the CDR3 is TGTGCCATCAGTGAGGGCGGACAGGGGGCGAGGGCTGAAGCTTTCTTT.

The genes are TRBV5-1 and TRBJ2-7; D remains ambiguous. The V gene's germline CDR1 is SGHRS and CDR2 YFSETQ. The CDR3 covers 14 residues. V lost 4 bases and J lost 2, with 13 bases in between. The CDR3 nucleotides read TGCGCCAGCAGCCATCTAGGTTCCGCCTACGAGCAGTACTTC. Translation gives CASSHLGSAYEQYF.

This clone was counted only a few times. V gene TRBV7-8 combines with J gene TRBJ1-5; D call uncertain. Trimming shortened V by 1 base and J by 2 bases, and 15 bases separated the two germline ends. This CDR3 is 17 amino acids long. Germline V gives CDR1 SGHVS, CDR2 FQNEAQ. The CDR3 is CASSLEAGRIGNQPQHF. The CDR3 DNA is TGTGCCAGCAGCTTAGAGGCGGGGAGAATCGGCAATCAGCCCCAGCATTTT.

This clone was counted a few times. The chain couples TRBV19 to TRBJ2-3; perhaps TRBD1 as D (6 bases). CDR3 length: 14 residues. Germline V lookup: CDR1 LNHDA, CDR2 SQIVND (reference sequence). Trimming removed 5 bases from V and 0 bases from J, with 9 bases in between. The CDR3, as DNA: TGTGCCAGTAGTGTCCAGGGGAGCACAGATACGCAGTATTTT. This sequence encodes CASSVQGSTDTQYF. The full variable domain, completed using reference TRBV19 and TRBJ2-3, is DGGITQSPKYLFRKEGQNVTLSCEQNLNHDAMYWYRQDPGQGLRLIYYSQIVNDFQKGDIAEGYSVSREKKESFPLTVTSAQKNPTAFYLCASSVQGSTDTQYFGPGTRLTVL.

V and J are TRBV4-2 and TRBJ2-3; TRBD2 aligns across 12 bases. The trim removed 3 bases at V and 0 bases at J, leaving 16 bases unmatched. The CDR3 consists of 21 residues. Germline V CDR1 and CDR2: LGHNA, YNFKEQ. CDR3 DNA: TGTGCCAGCAGCCAGAGATACACTAGCGGGGGGCCCACTCAGAGCACAGATACGCAGTATTTT. As protein: CASSQRYTSGGPTQSTDTQYF.

The chain joins TRBV5-1 to TRBJ2-7, with D possibly TRBD2 on 6 matching bases. There are 16 residues in the CDR3. Germline-derived CDR1 and CDR2 are SGHRS and YFSETQ. The V end lost 0 bases, the J end lost 2 bases, and 15 bases lay between the germline ends. Written as DNA, the CDR3 is TGCGCCAGCAGCTTGGCCGATAGCGGCACCACCTACGAGCAGTACTTC. Residues: CASSLADSGTTYEQYF. The full variable domain, in which reference TRBV5-1 and TRBJ2-7 provide the parts outside the CDR3, is KAGVTQTPRYLIKTRGQQVTLSCSPISGHRSVSWYQQTPGQGLQFLFEYFSETQRNKGNFPGRFSGRQFSNSRSEMNVSTLELGDSALYLCASSLADSGTTYEQYFGPGTRLTVT.